These 7 T cell receptor beta chains share one sample of origin, sequenced in a study of blood T cell repertoires in COVID-19. The repertoire was sequenced with immunoSEQ multiplex PCR; TCRdb's copy has only in-frame clones and lacks some. The sample records fewer than 200,000 clones, about four fifths being singletons. The sample comprised PBMCs or T cells enriched from blood (not recorded which). These receptors came from a woman aged 30 to 39 who had been exposed to COVID-19.

The chain employs TRBV6-5 and TRBJ1-3, with 10 nucleotides matching TRBD1. This CDR3 region has 16 residues. Trimming removed 0 bases from V and 7 bases from J; junction bases left unmatched: 6. Germline CDR1 and CDR2: MNHEY and SVGAGI. For the CDR3, the DNA is TGTGCCAGCAGTTACTCGGAAGGGACAGGGGTGAACACCATATATTTT. This sequence encodes CASSYSEGTGVNTIYF.

V is TRBV29-1 and J is TRBJ2-5; tentative D call: TRBD2 (5 bases). V shed 4 bases and J shed 5 bases, with 8 bases lying between them. Germline assignment: CDR1 SQVTM and CDR2 ANQGSEA. The CDR3 sequence is 11 residues long. CDR3 DNA: TGCAGCGTTGCGGAGGCCGAGACCCAGTACTTC. Amino acids: CSVAEAETQYF.

The rearrangement links TRBV7-2 to TRBJ2-3; D gene unclear. V dropped 5 bases and J dropped 2 bases, with 8 bases sitting between them. Per the germline V gene, CDR1 is SGHTA and CDR2 is FQGNSA. This CDR3 is built from 13 residues. The CDR3 sequence is CASSPPSTDTQYF. The DNA of the CDR3 is TGTGCCAGCAGCCCCCCCTCCACAGATACGCAGTATTTT.

The chain uses TRBV7-8 and TRBJ2-5; D is possibly TRBD1 (6 bases). CDR1 and CDR2 from the germline V gene are SGHVS and FQNEAQ. The CDR3 totals 13 residues. The V end lost 3 bases, the J end lost 5 bases, and 10 bases lay between the germline ends. CDR3 loop: CASSFRQGETQYF. In DNA, the CDR3 is TGTGCCAGCAGCTTTAGGCAGGGGGAGACCCAGTACTTC.

This chain joins TRBV10-2 and TRBJ1-3, with 8 bases fitting TRBD1. The CDR3 is made up of 15 amino acids. Germline V lookup: CDR1 WSHSY, CDR2 SAAADI. J lost 4 bases, V lost 4 bases, and 6 bases had no gene match. For the CDR3, the DNA is TGCGCCAGCAGTGTCCGGGACAGGATGGGAAACACCATATATTTT. Its protein is CASSVRDRMGNTIYF.

V and J are TRBV12-5 and TRBJ1-2; 7 bases fit TRBD1. The length of the CDR3 is 15 residues. CDR1 is LGHNT, CDR2 FRNRAP, per germline. The trim removed 3 bases at V and 6 bases at J, leaving 10 bases unmatched. The CDR3 DNA reads as TGTGCTAGTGGTTTAGGGGGCCCCCCGGGTGATGGCTACACCTTC. It encodes CASGLGGPPGDGYTF.

In the case of this clone: Other DNA sequences in the same sample also yield this CDR3. The chain is built from TRBV18 and TRBJ2-7, with a possible D match to TRBD1 (6 bases). The germline V gene has CDR1 KGHSH and CDR2 LQKENI. CDR3 length equals 12 residues. Trimming pared 6 bases from V and 3 bases from J, leaving 9 bases between. CDR3 amino acids: CASSPTGYEQYF. The CDR3 DNA reads TGTGCCAGCTCTCCGACAGGCTACGAGCAGTACTTC. Based on the CDR3 plus reference TRBV18 and TRBJ2-7, the full variable domain is NAGVMQNPRHLVRRRGQEARLRCSPMKGHSHVYWYRQLPEEGLKFMVYLQKENIIDESGMPKERFSAEFPKEGPSILRIQQVVRGDSAAYFCASSPTGYEQYFGPGTRLTVT.